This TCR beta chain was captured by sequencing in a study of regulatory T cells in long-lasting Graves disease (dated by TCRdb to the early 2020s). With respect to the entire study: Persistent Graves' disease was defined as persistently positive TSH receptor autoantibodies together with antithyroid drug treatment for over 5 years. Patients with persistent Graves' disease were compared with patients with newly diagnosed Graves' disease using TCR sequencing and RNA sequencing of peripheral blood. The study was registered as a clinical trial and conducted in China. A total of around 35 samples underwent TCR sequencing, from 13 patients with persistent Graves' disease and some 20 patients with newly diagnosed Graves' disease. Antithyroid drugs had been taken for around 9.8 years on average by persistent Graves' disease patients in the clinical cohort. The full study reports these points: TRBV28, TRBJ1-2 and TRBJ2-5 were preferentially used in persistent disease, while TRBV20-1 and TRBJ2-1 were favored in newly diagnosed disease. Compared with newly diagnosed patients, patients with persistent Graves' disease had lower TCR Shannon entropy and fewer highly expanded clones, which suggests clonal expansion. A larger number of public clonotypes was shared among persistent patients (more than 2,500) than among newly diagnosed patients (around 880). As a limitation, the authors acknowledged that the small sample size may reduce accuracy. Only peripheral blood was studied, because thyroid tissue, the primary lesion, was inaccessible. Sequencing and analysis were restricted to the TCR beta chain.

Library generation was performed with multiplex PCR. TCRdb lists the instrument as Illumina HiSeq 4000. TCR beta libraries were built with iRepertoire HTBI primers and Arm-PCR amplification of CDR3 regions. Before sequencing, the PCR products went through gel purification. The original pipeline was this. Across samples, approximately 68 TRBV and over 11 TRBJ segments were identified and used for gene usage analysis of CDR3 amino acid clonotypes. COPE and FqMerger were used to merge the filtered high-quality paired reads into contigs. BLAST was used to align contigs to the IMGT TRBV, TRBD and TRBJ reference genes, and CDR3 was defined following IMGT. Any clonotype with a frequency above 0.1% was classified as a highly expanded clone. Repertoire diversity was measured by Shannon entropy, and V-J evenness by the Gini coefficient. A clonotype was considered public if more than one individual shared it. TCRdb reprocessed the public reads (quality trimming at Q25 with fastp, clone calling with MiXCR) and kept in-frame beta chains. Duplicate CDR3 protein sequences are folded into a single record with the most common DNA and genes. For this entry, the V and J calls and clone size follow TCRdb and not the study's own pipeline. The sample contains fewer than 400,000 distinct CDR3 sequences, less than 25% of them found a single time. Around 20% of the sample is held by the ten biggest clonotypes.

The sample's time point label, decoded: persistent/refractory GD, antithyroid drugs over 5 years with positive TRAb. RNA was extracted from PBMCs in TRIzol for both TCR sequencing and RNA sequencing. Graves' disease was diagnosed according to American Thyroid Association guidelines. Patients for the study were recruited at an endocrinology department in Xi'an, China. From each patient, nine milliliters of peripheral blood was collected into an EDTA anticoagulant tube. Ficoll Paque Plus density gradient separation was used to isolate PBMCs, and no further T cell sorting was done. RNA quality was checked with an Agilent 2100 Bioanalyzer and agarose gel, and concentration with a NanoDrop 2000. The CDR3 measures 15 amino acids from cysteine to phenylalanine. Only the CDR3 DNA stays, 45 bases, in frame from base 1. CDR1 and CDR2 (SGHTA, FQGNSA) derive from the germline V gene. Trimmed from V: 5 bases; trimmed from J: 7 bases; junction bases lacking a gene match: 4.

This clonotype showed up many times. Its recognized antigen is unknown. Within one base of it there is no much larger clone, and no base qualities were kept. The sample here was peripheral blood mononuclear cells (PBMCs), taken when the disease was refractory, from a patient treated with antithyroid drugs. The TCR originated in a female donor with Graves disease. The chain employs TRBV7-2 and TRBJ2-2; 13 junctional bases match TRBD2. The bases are TGTGCCAGCAGCCGACTAGCGGGAGGAGGCGGGGAGCTGTTTTTT. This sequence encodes CASSRLAGGGGELFF. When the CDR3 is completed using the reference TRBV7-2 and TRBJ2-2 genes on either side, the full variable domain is GAGVSQSPSNKVTEKGKDVELRCDPISGHTALYWYRQSLGQGLEFLIYFQGNSAPDKSGLPSDRFSAERTGGSVSTLTIQRTQQEDSAVYLCASSRLAGGGGELFFGEGSRLTVL.